A single sample gave rise to the 25 T cell receptor beta chains below, sequenced in a study of glioma-infiltrating T cells. Using RNA template, CDR3s of TCR alpha and beta were amplified with iRepertoire arm-PCR. TCRdb re-analysed the multiplex PCR reads in MiXCR, keeping a single row per CDR3 protein. The repertoire includes roughly 16,000 distinct CDR3 sequences, 58% of them detected once, and roughly 40% sits in the top ten. What was sequenced was glioma tissue, nonneoplastic brain tissue, or PBMCs (not recorded which). Receptors were obtained from a human donor with low-grade glioma or glioblastoma, undergoing nonglioma brain surgery, or in good health (not recorded which).

The chain is built from TRBV6-6 and TRBJ2-7, with D uncertain. This CDR3 spans 11 amino acids. Germline CDR1 and CDR2: MNHNY and SVGAGI (reference sequence). V was pared by 0 bases and J by 6 bases, with 3 bases between. CDR3 DNA sequence: TGTGCCAGCAGTTACTCGTTCGAGCAGTACTTC. It specifies CASSYSFEQYF.

V usage is TRBV27 and J usage is TRBJ2-2; 8 nucleotides line up with TRBD2. The CDR3 covers 16 residues. Looked up from germline, CDR1 is MNHEY and CDR2 is SMNVEV (reference sequence). V shed 1 base, J shed 0 bases, and the junction held 1 base outside the gene matches. The CDR3 coding sequence is TGTGCCAGCAGTTTATTAGCGGGATCGAACACCGGGGAGCTGTTTTTT. This encodes CASSLLAGSNTGELFF.

This clonotype has a handful of counts. This rearrangement joins TRBV6-2 or TRBV6-3 to TRBJ2-7, with 7 nucleotides matching TRBD2. The CDR3 length is 15 residues. CDR1 and CDR2 from the germline V gene are MNHEY and SVGEGT. Trimming at V came to 5 bases and at J to 5 bases, leaving 12 bases not matched to a gene. The CDR3 here is CASSRPSGTGHEQYF. The CDR3 coding sequence is TGTGCCAGCAGTCGACCCAGCGGGACTGGACACGAGCAGTACTTC.

Turning to this clonotype: A read error may be the cause here, since a much bigger clone is one base away. This chain uses TRBV28 with TRBJ2-1; D uncertain. The CDR3 covers 13 residues. Per germline, CDR1 MDHEN and CDR2 SYDVKM. Between the trimmed V and J ends, which lost 3 bases and 6 bases, there was a span of 9 bases. CDR3: CASSFIDCNEQFF. In DNA form, the CDR3 reads TGTGCCAGCAGTTTTATTGATTGCAATGAGCAGTTCTTC. The full variable domain, in which reference TRBV28 and TRBJ2-1 provide the parts outside the CDR3, is DVKVTQSSRYLVKRTGEKVFLECVQDMDHENMFWYRQDPGLGLRLIYFSYDVKMKEKGDIPEGYSVSREKKERFSLILESASTNQTSMYLCASSFIDCNEQFFGPGTRLTVL.

The chain joins TRBV28 to TRBJ1-6; perhaps TRBD1 as D (5 bases). Looked up from germline, CDR1 is MDHEN and CDR2 is SYDVKM. The CDR3 totals 15 residues. Trimming removed 6 bases at V and 8 bases at J, with 17 bases between. The CDR3 DNA reads as TGTGCCAGCAGCTTACGGGACGGGTTTGATTCACCCCTCCACTTT. Its protein is CASSLRDGFDSPLHF.

V is TRBV20-1 and J is TRBJ1-5, with TRBD1 identical over 7 bases. Germline V gene data show CDR1 as DFQATT and CDR2 as SNEGSKA (reference sequence). V shed 6 bases, J shed 0 bases, and the junction held 8 bases outside the gene matches. The CDR3 sequence is 15 residues long. CDR3 residues: CSAKPGQNSNQPQHF. Written as DNA, the CDR3 is TGCAGTGCGAAACCGGGACAGAATAGCAATCAGCCCCAGCATTTT.

The genes are TRBV28 and TRBJ2-5, with 7 bases matching TRBD1. V lost 9 bases and J lost 1; bases outside the gene matches: 5. Germline V gene sequence: CDR1 MDHEN, CDR2 SYDVKM. The CDR3 is 13 residues long. The CDR3 nucleotides are TGTGCCAGTGGGACAGCAGGCCAAGAGACCCAGTACTTC. Encoded protein: CASGTAGQETQYF.

This clonotype is labeled as medium-sized (0.01 to 0.1%). The chain carries TRBV6-2 or TRBV6-3 and TRBJ1-3; D is possibly TRBD1 (6 bases). The CDR3 covers 16 residues. Trimming cost V 8 bases and J 0 bases, with 17 bases left between them. The germline V gene has CDR1 MNHEY and CDR2 SVGEGT. The CDR3 nucleotides are TGTGCCAGCGGATGGAGGACAGTCAACTCTGGAAACACCATATATTTT. Translation gives CASGWRTVNSGNTIYF.

Details on this clonotype: The junction departs from germline at one end; a sequencing error may be responsible. The rearrangement joins TRBV12-3 or TRBV12-4 to TRBJ1-5, with 9 bases aligning to TRBD1. The CDR3 runs to 17 residues. The chain's CDR3 is CGSSFGIDRGKNQPQHF. The DNA for the CDR3 is TGTGGCAGCAGTTTCGGGATCGACAGGGGGAAGAATCAGCCCCAGCATTTT.

The rearrangement links TRBV7-2 to TRBJ2-5; no clear D. Looked up from germline, CDR1 is SGHTA and CDR2 is FQGNSA. Trimming left V 2 bases short and J 12 bases short, with 13 bases between. The CDR3 extends over 12 amino acids. The CDR3 DNA follows: TGTGCCAGCAGCTTACTTTCTGAAACCGAGTACTTC. Translating gives CASSLLSETEYF.

Concerning this clonotype: The junction and the germline gene differ at one end; a read error may be behind it. V is TRBV28 and J is TRBJ1-5, with a tentative D call TRBD1 (5 bases). This CDR3 comprises 13 residues. Germline CDR1 reads MDHEN; CDR2 reads SYDVKM. CDR3 protein: CAGREEGRQPQHF. The CDR3 nucleotides are TGTGCCGGCAGGGAAGAGGGCCGGCAGCCCCAGCATTTT.

The chain employs TRBV3-1 and TRBJ1-5; D uncertain. V was shortened by 4 bases and J by 5 bases, with 12 bases between the two germline ends. This CDR3 is 14 amino acids long. Germline-derived CDR1 and CDR2 are LGHDT and YNNKEL (reference sequence). As DNA, the CDR3 is TGTGCCAGCAGCCTCCGGCACCGCGATCAGCCCCAGCATTTT. It encodes CASSLRHRDQPQHF.

This chain links TRBV2 with TRBJ1-2; D is uncertain. This CDR3 comprises 13 residues. Looked up from germline, CDR1 is SNHLY and CDR2 is FYNNEI. V was shortened by 3 bases and J by 4 bases, with 9 bases between the two germline ends. CDR3 in amino acids: CASSDSAGYGYTF. In DNA form, the CDR3 reads TGTGCCAGCAGTGACAGTGCTGGCTATGGCTACACCTTC. Variable domain in full (rest from reference TRBV2 and TRBJ1-2): EPEVTQTPSHQVTQMGQEVILRCVPISNHLYFYWYRQILGQKVEFLVSFYNNEISEKSEIFDDQFSVERPDGSNFTLKIRSTKLEDSAMYFCASSDSAGYGYTFGSGTRLTVV.

Many counts were recorded for this clonotype. J is TRBJ1-3 and V is TRBV20-1, with 9 bases matching TRBD1. The length of the CDR3 is 15 residues. Losses at the gene ends were 5 bases for V and 5 bases for J; bases not matched to a gene: 10. CDR1 DFQATT and CDR2 SNEGSKA come from the germline V gene (reference sequence). CDR3 DNA sequence: TGCAGTGCTTTACCCCCTGACAGGGGGAGAAACACCATATATTTT. Translation: CSALPPDRGRNTIYF.

This clonotype occurred many times. The V call is TRBV2, the J call TRBJ1-6, with TRBD1 identical over 7 bases. The CDR3 spans 13 residues. The germline CDR1 and CDR2 sequences are SNHLY and FYNNEI. The junction had 8 bases not matched to a gene; V was cut back by 11 bases and J by 7 bases. The CDR3 region is CAGIGQANSPLHF. The CDR3 DNA sequence: TGTGCCGGGATAGGACAGGCGAATTCACCCCTCCACTTT.

V gene TRBV6-2 or TRBV6-3 combines with J gene TRBJ2-3, with a tentative D call TRBD1 (6 bases). This CDR3 is built from 15 residues. Germline V CDR1 and CDR2: MNHEY, SVGEGT. Trimming removed 5 bases at V and 2 bases at J, with 14 bases between. CDR3 nucleotide sequence: TGTGCCAGCAGTACACCTCGACAGGTCACAGATACGCAGTATTTT. Protein: CASSTPRQVTDTQYF.

The V and J genes are TRBV6-6 and TRBJ2-3; maybe TRBD2 (5 bases). The germline V gene has CDR1 MNHNY and CDR2 SVGAGI (reference sequence). The CDR3 has 16 amino acids. V lost 0 bases and J lost 1, with 11 bases in between. The CDR3 DNA is TGTGCCAGCAGTTACTCTTCGGGGTCCCGCACAGATACGCAGTATTTT. Its protein product is CASSYSSGSRTDTQYF.

The chain has TRBV29-1 and TRBJ2-3, with D possibly being TRBD1 (6 bases). Germline values: CDR1 SQVTM, CDR2 ANQGSEA. V shed 3 bases and J shed 7 bases, with 14 bases lying between them. The CDR3 has 13 residues. The CDR3 is CSVEPTGRNTQYF. CDR3 coding DNA: TGCAGCGTTGAGCCAACAGGGCGAAATACGCAGTATTTT.

V usage is TRBV10-3 and J usage is TRBJ1-1, with 8 bases lining up with TRBD1. The CDR3 length is 15 residues. Per germline, CDR1 ENHRY and CDR2 SYGVKD. V lost 5 bases, J lost 0 bases, and 5 bases stayed unmatched. Here the CDR3 DNA reads TGTGCCATCAGTCCAGGGGGCAGCCTGAACACTGAAGCTTTCTTT. It encodes CAISPGGSLNTEAFF.

This clonotype occurred a few times. The chain recombines TRBV20-1 with TRBJ2-5; maybe TRBD2 (6 bases). This CDR3 is 13 amino acids long. V gave up 2 bases and J gave up 3 bases, with 10 bases separating them. Germline CDR1 and CDR2: DFQATT and SNEGSKA (reference sequence). CDR3 sequence (DNA): TGCAGTGCTAGACTTAGCGGTAAAGAGACCCAGTACTTC. It codes for CSARLSGKETQYF.

The V call is TRBV7-2, the J call TRBJ1-1, with a weak D call TRBD1 (5 bases). Germline lookup yields CDR1 SGHTA and CDR2 FQGNSA. V dropped 7 bases and J dropped 0 bases, with 9 bases sitting between them. There are 13 residues in the CDR3. CDR3: CASTGGVNTEAFF. CDR3 DNA sequence: TGTGCCAGCACCGGGGGGGTGAACACTGAAGCTTTCTTT.

The V and J genes are TRBV6-1 and TRBJ2-7; 10 bases match TRBD2. Trimming at V came to 7 bases and at J to 1 base, leaving 7 bases not matched to a gene. Germline V CDR1 and CDR2: MNHNS, SASEGT. The CDR3 covers 15 residues. Here the CDR3 DNA reads TGTGCCAGCACTCGAGCTAGCGGGAGTTCCTACGAGCAGTACTTC. Encoded protein: CASTRASGSSYEQYF.

The chain joins TRBV6-2 or TRBV6-3 to TRBJ2-5; 10 bases align to TRBD1. V lost 5 bases and J lost 3; bases outside the gene matches: 9. The CDR3 spans 16 residues. CDR1 MNHEY and CDR2 SVGEGT come from the germline V gene. In nucleotides, the CDR3 is TGTGCCAGCAGTAAATTAGTAGGGACAGGGGAAGAGACCCAGTACTTC. Amino acid sequence: CASSKLVGTGEETQYF.

The rearrangement uses TRBV18 and TRBJ1-1; D gene ambiguous. Trimming took 6 bases from V and 4 from J, leaving 18 bases between them. The CDR3 is 15 residues long. CDR1 and CDR2 from the germline V gene are KGHSH and LQKENI. CDR3 bases: TGTGCCAGCTCTCTAAAGGGAGCTGCGGCCACTGAAGCTTTCTTT. It codes for CASSLKGAAATEAFF.

V and J are TRBV20-1 and TRBJ2-3; no firm D call. Looked up from germline, CDR1 is DFQATT and CDR2 is SNEGSKA (reference sequence). The V end lost 6 bases, the J end lost 0 bases, and 7 bases lay between the germline ends. This CDR3 is built from 12 residues. DNA for the CDR3: TGCAGTGCCGAGGCTAGCACAGATACGCAGTATTTT. This codes for CSAEASTDTQYF.